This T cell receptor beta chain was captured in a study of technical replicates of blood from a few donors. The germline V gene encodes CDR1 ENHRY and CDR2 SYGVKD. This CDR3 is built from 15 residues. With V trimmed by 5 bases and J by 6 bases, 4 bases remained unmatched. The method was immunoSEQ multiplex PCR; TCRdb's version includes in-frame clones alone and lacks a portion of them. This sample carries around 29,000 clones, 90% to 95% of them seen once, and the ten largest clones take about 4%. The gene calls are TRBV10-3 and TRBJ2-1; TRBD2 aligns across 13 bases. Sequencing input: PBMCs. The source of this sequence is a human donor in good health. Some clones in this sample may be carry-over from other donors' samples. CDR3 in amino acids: CAISFGLAGVNEQFF. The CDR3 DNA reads TGTGCCATCAGTTTCGGACTAGCGGGAGTCAATGAGCAGTTCTTC.